This T cell receptor (beta chain) was obtained from a study of a mutant IDH1 vaccine in newly diagnosed glioma. Looking at the study overall: Patients were pretreated with radiotherapy, temozolomide, or both, mostly both.

Time point: week 35, safety follow-up. The study gave 300 ug of mutant IDH1 20-mer peptide per vaccine dose, with topical imiquimod. Worth noting for this clone: As yet, its antigen is unknown.

The CDR3 sequence is 11 residues long. Repertoires were generated with immunoSEQ multiplex PCR, while TCRdb's copy carries only in-frame clones and drops some. The sample has 40,000 to 45,000 clones; roughly 83% are singletons. The receptor was derived from a woman in her forties or fifties with glioma. The rearrangement links TRBV21-1 to TRBJ1-1. TRBV21-1 is marked as a pseudogene. This specimen was PBMCs, taken from a glioma patient whose treatment included an IDH1 peptide vaccine. CDR3 DNA: TGTGCCAGACGGATGAACACTGAAGCTTTCTTT. Protein sequence: CARRMNTEAFF.